Following are 19 T cell receptor beta chains from one sample sequenced in a study of human T cells and chemical hapten exposure. Noted time point: pre-sensitization, week 0. As for treatment: therapeutic diphenylcyclopropenone sensitization with weekly scalp DPC. From the RACE reads, TCRdb called clonotypes with MiXCR, one entry per CDR3 protein. The sample has about 250,000 distinct CDR3 sequences; about 7.7% are singletons. Sequenced here: whole blood, sampled in connection with sensitization to the hapten diphenylcyclopropenone (DPC). The receptors derive from a man aged 18 to 30 with alopecia areata. Some clones in this sample may be carry-over from other donors' samples.

This chain uses TRBV7-2 with TRBJ2-7; D not resolved. The CDR3 totals 14 residues. Deletions cut 1 base from V and 3 bases from J, with 10 bases between. Germline assignment: CDR1 SGHTA and CDR2 FQGNSA. CDR3 in amino acids: CASSLGLFNYEQYF. DNA of the CDR3: TGTGCCAGCAGCTTAGGGCTTTTCAACTACGAGCAGTACTTC.

V usage is TRBV7-2 and J usage is TRBJ1-4, with TRBD1 as a possible D gene (5 bases). Germline loops: CDR1 SGHTA, CDR2 FQGNSA. CDR3 length equals 15 residues. Trimming took off 5 bases at V and 5 bases at J, with 15 bases between the two ends. The chain's CDR3 is CASSLGGRPNEKLFF. The CDR3 region has the DNA TGTGCCAGCAGCCTGGGGGGACGGCCGAATGAAAAACTGTTTTTT.

The chain has TRBV20-1 and TRBJ2-1, with D perhaps matching TRBD1 (5 bases). V lost 0 bases and J lost 4, with 16 bases in between. This CDR3 contains 16 residues. Germline V gene data show CDR1 as DFQATT and CDR2 as SNEGSKA (reference sequence). CDR3 amino acids: CSARDFDLRGYNEQFF. DNA of the CDR3: TGCAGTGCTAGAGATTTCGACCTTAGGGGTTACAATGAGCAGTTCTTC.

This clonotype has only a few counts. This chain connects TRBV29-1 to TRBJ1-2; TRBD1 agrees at 8 bases. There are 11 residues in the CDR3. From germline, CDR1 is SQVTM and CDR2 ANQGSEA. The J segment lost 6 bases and the V segment lost 7 bases, leaving 4 bases of the junction unmatched. CDR3 loop: CSGQGADGYTF. The DNA of the CDR3 is TGCAGCGGCCAGGGGGCCGATGGCTACACCTTC.

This clonotype occurred a few times. The J gene is TRBJ1-5, the V gene TRBV21-1; the table's D call of TRBD1 was not tested on the DNA. TRBV21-1 is a documented pseudogene. The CDR3 runs to 20 residues. CDR3 sequence: CASSKDMGSNRQVFGQPQHF. In DNA, the CDR3 is TGTGCCAGCAGCAAAGATATGGGTTCTAACAGACAGGTGTTTGGTCAGCCCCAGCATTTT.

This clonotype was detected many times. The chain is built from TRBV6-4 and TRBJ1-1; no definite D call. V was cut by 3 bases and J by 3 bases, with 8 bases left in between. The CDR3 runs to 13 residues. Germline CDR1 reads MRHNA; CDR2 reads SNTAGT. CDR3 in amino acids: CASSETGYTEAFF. CDR3 coding DNA: TGTGCCAGCAGTGAAACGGGGTACACTGAAGCTTTCTTT.

The genes are TRBV6-2 or TRBV6-3 and TRBJ2-1, with TRBD1 identical over 9 bases. Germline V gene data show CDR1 as MNHEY and CDR2 as SVGEGT. The V and J ends lost 5 bases and 2 bases, in that order; junction bases with no gene match: 7. This CDR3 spans 16 amino acids. CDR3 residues: CASSADTGGPYNEQFF. The CDR3 bases are TGTGCCAGCAGTGCGGACACAGGGGGCCCCTACAATGAGCAGTTCTTC.

At least ten counts were recorded for this clonotype. The chain has TRBV9 and TRBJ2-3; D is ambiguous. CDR1 and CDR2 from the germline V gene are SGDLS and YYNGEE. Trimming pared 0 bases from V and 6 bases from J, leaving 5 bases between. This CDR3 has 12 residues. In DNA form, the CDR3 reads TGTGCCAGCAGCGTAGGACGGGATACGCAGTATTTT. It yields the protein CASSVGRDTQYF.

This clonotype was seen only a few times. This chain joins TRBV2 and TRBJ2-1; 7 positions agree with TRBD2. CDR1 and CDR2 (germline): SNHLY, FYNNEI. This CDR3 comprises 13 residues. The trim removed 4 bases at V and 6 bases at J, leaving 3 bases unmatched. The CDR3 region is CASSGDYFNEQFF. The CDR3 nucleotides are TGTGCCAGCAGTGGGGACTATTTCAATGAGCAGTTCTTC.

This clonotype was detected a few times. The V and J genes are TRBV11-2 and TRBJ2-2; D is unresolved. Trimming pared 0 bases from V and 6 bases from J, leaving 8 bases between. This CDR3 contains 14 residues. The V gene's germline CDR1 is SGHAT and CDR2 FQNNGV. In DNA form, the CDR3 reads TGTGCCAGCAGCTTAGACTTTGTTTCCGGGGAGCTGTTTTTT. Its protein product is CASSLDFVSGELFF.

V is TRBV3-1 and J is TRBJ1-2; perhaps TRBD1 as D (6 bases). CDR3 length: 16 residues. V lost 3 bases, J lost 4 bases, and 18 bases lay in between. Germline-derived CDR1 and CDR2 are LGHDT and YNNKEL (reference sequence). CDR3 amino acids: CASSQSRGGGFYGYTF. For the CDR3, the DNA is TGTGCCAGCAGCCAGTCTCGCGGGGGCGGATTCTATGGCTACACCTTC.

The chain links TRBV4-1 to TRBJ1-1, with 8 bases fitting TRBD1. This CDR3 has 17 residues. In germline, CDR1 is MGHRA, CDR2 YSYEKL. The J segment lost 6 bases and the V segment lost 3 bases, leaving 15 bases of the junction unmatched. CDR3 amino acids: CASSHVGRTGLTAEAFF. The CDR3 DNA sequence: TGCGCCAGCAGCCACGTTGGAAGGACAGGGCTTACCGCTGAAGCTTTCTTT.

The V call is TRBV7-2, the J call TRBJ2-3; D is possibly TRBD1 (6 bases). The CDR3 spans 17 residues. The V end was cut by 5 bases, the J end by 3 bases, with 21 bases between. Germline loops: CDR1 SGHTA, CDR2 FQGNSA. CDR3 residues: CASSPPVGGSLTDTQYF. DNA for the CDR3: TGTGCCAGCAGCCCTCCGGTAGGGGGTTCGTTGACAGATACGCAGTATTTT.

The V and J genes are TRBV4-1 and TRBJ1-5; D gene unclear. Germline CDR1 and CDR2: MGHRA and YSYEKL. V was trimmed by 0 bases and J by 0 bases, leaving 6 bases between them. This CDR3 is built from 15 residues. The CDR3 bases are TGCGCCAGCAGCCAAGAAGGTAGTAGCAATCAGCCCCAGCATTTT. This codes for CASSQEGSSNQPQHF.

The chain combines TRBV5-1 with TRBJ2-3, with 9 bases fitting TRBD2. The CDR3 spans 17 residues. Germline V gene sequence: CDR1 SGHRS, CDR2 YFSETQ. Trimming took 0 bases from V and 1 from J; bases not matched to a gene: 6. The CDR3 reads CASSLGGLADGTDTQYF. The CDR3 nucleotides read TGCGCCAGCAGCTTGGGGGGACTAGCTGATGGCACAGATACGCAGTATTTT. Filled out from reference TRBV5-1 and TRBJ2-3, the complete variable domain reads KAGVTQTPRYLIKTRGQQVTLSCSPISGHRSVSWYQQTPGQGLQFLFEYFSETQRNKGNFPGRFSGRQFSNSRSEMNVSTLELGDSALYLCASSLGGLADGTDTQYFGPGTRLTVL.

The chain is built from TRBV10-3 and TRBJ2-7, with 12 bases matching TRBD1. Germline CDR1 ENHRY, CDR2 SYGVKD. The V and J ends lost 10 bases and 7 bases, in that order; junction bases with no gene match: 17. The CDR3 consists of 16 residues. CDR3 amino acids: CATSYNRDRGLLEQYV. In nucleotides, the CDR3 is TGTGCCACCTCATATAACCGGGACAGGGGGCTTCTGGAGCAGTACGTC.

This clonotype showed up just a few times. The junction and the germline gene differ at one end; a read error may be behind it. The rearrangement links TRBV2 to TRBJ1-6, with D possibly TRBD1 on 6 matching bases. Per the germline V gene, CDR1 is SNHLY and CDR2 is FYNNEI. The CDR3 has 15 amino acids. The CDR3 DNA follows: TGTGCCAGCAGGGGCCTCAGGGGTAATAAGTCACCCCTCCACTTT. Its protein product is CASRGLRGNKSPLHF.

The chain has TRBV6-1 and TRBJ2-7, with TRBD2 matching over 10 bases. V shed 7 bases and J 0 bases; nucleotides not matched to a gene: 6. This CDR3 spans 15 amino acids. Germline V gene data show CDR1 as MNHNS and CDR2 as SASEGT. CDR3 amino acids: CASKGTSASSYEQYF. The CDR3 nucleotides are TGTGCCAGCAAGGGGACTAGCGCTTCCTCCTACGAGCAGTACTTC.

This chain joins TRBV15 and TRBJ1-1; TRBD1 matches 9 bases. This CDR3 is 15 amino acids long. V gave up 1 base and J gave up 1 base; unmatched junction bases: 1. Germline V gene data show CDR1 as LNHNV and CDR2 as YYDKDF (reference sequence). The CDR3 region has the DNA TGTGCCACCAGCAGAGGGACAGGGGCGAACACTGAAGCTTTCTTT. Translation gives CATSRGTGANTEAFF.